What follows are 14 T cell receptor beta chains derived from one specimen sequenced in a study of blood T cell repertoires in COVID-19. The data were produced by immunoSEQ multiplex PCR, yet TCRdb's version contains in-frame clones alone and is incomplete. The sample contains about 210,000 clones, approximately 80% of which appear only once. The sequenced sample was PBMCs or T cells enriched from blood (not recorded which). The receptors derive from a man aged 25-45 years with acute COVID-19.

V is TRBV7-9 and J is TRBJ1-1; the D is unclear. There are 12 residues in the CDR3. The V gene's germline CDR1 is SEHNR and CDR2 FQNEAQ (reference sequence). The V gene lost 8 bases and the J gene lost 1 base, with 8 bases spanning the gap. The CDR3 here is CASFRGNTEAFF. CDR3 sequence (DNA): TGTGCCAGCTTCCGAGGGAACACTGAAGCTTTCTTT.

This chain joins TRBV27 and TRBJ1-2; 8 nucleotides match TRBD1. The J segment lost 8 bases and the V segment lost 6 bases, leaving 11 bases of the junction unmatched. The CDR3 sequence is 14 residues long. CDR1 MNHEY and CDR2 SMNVEV come from the germline V gene (reference sequence). DNA for the CDR3: TGTGCCAGCAGGCCAGGACAGGGAGCGGGGGGCTACACCTTC. Its protein is CASRPGQGAGGYTF.

The V and J genes are TRBV19 and TRBJ2-1; 8 bases match TRBD1. The CDR3 loop spans 17 amino acids. Unmatched junction bases numbered 12, after V lost 5 bases and J lost 3 bases. Germline CDR1 is LNHDA and CDR2 is SQIVND (reference sequence). For the CDR3, the DNA is TGTGCCAGTAGTGGATTACCGGGACAGGATCTCTACAATGAGCAGTTCTTC. Translated: CASSGLPGQDLYNEQFF.

The chain recombines TRBV2 with TRBJ2-4, with TRBD1 matching 10 bases. CDR1 and CDR2 from the germline V gene are SNHLY and FYNNEI. Germline trimming cut 1 base from V and 3 bases from J; bases unmatched to any gene: 15. This CDR3 is 20 amino acids long. The CDR3 loop reads CASSEVSGTGVVSGKNIQYF. The CDR3 region has the DNA TGTGCCAGCAGTGAAGTCTCCGGGACAGGGGTTGTTTCGGGCAAAAACATTCAGTACTTC.

The V and J genes are TRBV29-1 and TRBJ1-1; D is uncertain. Germline V CDR1 and CDR2: SQVTM, ANQGSEA. The CDR3 consists of 10 residues. CDR3 loop: CRAWSTEAFF. The CDR3 DNA is TGCAGGGCTTGGAGCACTGAAGCTTTCTTT.

This clone was seen a few times. The rearrangement joins TRBV19 to TRBJ2-2; D is unresolved. V lost 2 bases, J lost 8 bases, and 15 bases lay in between. This CDR3 has 15 residues. Germline assignment: CDR1 LNHDA and CDR2 SQIVND (reference sequence). Here the CDR3 DNA reads TGTGCCAGTAGTATATCGACTGGCTCTCGTGGGGAGCTGTTTTTT. It translates to CASSISTGSRGELFF.

This rearrangement joins TRBV6-4 to TRBJ2-3; 8 bases line up with TRBD2. With 2 bases clipped from V and 9 bases from J, the junction kept 10 bases outside the gene matches. Germline V lookup: CDR1 MRHNA, CDR2 SNTAGT. This CDR3 contains 15 residues. This CDR3 is CASSDGPSGGDTQYF. The CDR3, as DNA: TGTGCCAGCAGTGACGGCCCGAGCGGGGGTGACACGCAGTATTTT.

The chain recombines TRBV7-2 with TRBJ1-5; D gene unclear. From germline, CDR1 is SGHTA and CDR2 FQGNSA. V lost 5 bases and J 0 bases, leaving 8 bases between the germline ends. The CDR3 consists of 14 residues. CDR3 bases: TGTGCCAGCAGCCCTAACCCTAGCAATCAGCCCCAGCATTTT. Amino acids: CASSPNPSNQPQHF.

The V and J genes are TRBV28 and TRBJ2-7; possible D gene TRBD2, 5 bases. V lost 5 bases and J lost 4, with 18 bases in between. CDR3 length: 15 amino acids. Looked up from germline, CDR1 is MDHEN and CDR2 is SYDVKM. CDR3 nucleotide sequence: TGTGCCAGCAGTCAAAGGGAGTTGGGCCCTTACGAGCAGTACTTC. Amino acid sequence: CASSQRELGPYEQYF.

This clone was detected only once. This chain uses TRBV19 with TRBJ2-5; TRBD1 aligns across 7 bases. This CDR3 is built from 12 residues. Per the germline V gene, CDR1 is LNHDA and CDR2 is SQIVND (reference sequence). CDR3 bases: TGTTGCACAGGGGCCCCAGAAGAGACCCAGTACTTC. It encodes CCTGAPEETQYF.

This rearrangement joins TRBV5-1 to TRBJ2-1, with 13 bases that match TRBD2. With V trimmed by 0 bases and J by 0 bases, 15 bases remained unmatched. The CDR3 extends over 22 amino acids. From germline, CDR1 is SGHRS and CDR2 YFSETQ. The CDR3: CASSLVSPRTSGGFSSYNEQFF. The CDR3 coding sequence is TGCGCCAGCAGCTTGGTGTCTCCCCGGACTAGCGGGGGATTTAGCTCCTACAATGAGCAGTTCTTC.

The rearrangement joins TRBV7-2 to TRBJ2-1; D might be TRBD1 (5 bases). V gave up 7 bases and J gave up 7 bases, with 20 bases separating them. CDR1 and CDR2 from the germline V gene are SGHTA and FQGNSA. The CDR3 is made up of 15 amino acids. The CDR3 DNA sequence: TGTGCCAGCATCCTCCCGCTGGGGCCGAGGAATGAGCAGTTCTTC. Translation: CASILPLGPRNEQFF.

In this sample, this clone turned up once. The rearrangement uses TRBV2 and TRBJ1-2; no firm D call. Germline loops: CDR1 SNHLY, CDR2 FYNNEI. The V end was cut by 7 bases, the J end by 0 bases, with 6 bases between. The CDR3 totals 12 residues. CDR3 coding DNA: TGTGCCAGCAATAGTCCTAACTATGGCTACACCTTC. The encoded protein is CASNSPNYGYTF.

The rearrangement uses TRBV5-4 and TRBJ1-1, with 7 bases fitting TRBD1. V dropped 1 base and J dropped 0; count of bases not matched to a gene: 12. CDR1 is SGHNT, CDR2 YYREEE, per germline (reference sequence). The CDR3 is made up of 18 amino acids. The chain's CDR3 is CASSLPPRQGFMNTEAFF. The CDR3 DNA sequence: TGTGCCAGCAGCTTGCCCCCTAGACAGGGATTCATGAACACTGAAGCTTTCTTT.